The clone carrying this T cell receptor beta chain was recorded many times. This sample is drawn from a study of neurological immune-mediated disorders. The V end lost 1 base, the J end lost 0 bases, and 4 bases lay between the germline ends. Germline V CDR1 and CDR2: SGHTA, FQGNSA. CDR3 length equals 15 residues. The cDNA was generated through 5'RACE incorporating 10-nucleotide random UMIs. TCRdb reprocessed the 5' RACE reads with MiXCR, giving one entry per CDR3 protein. The data contain about 41,000 distinct CDR3 sequences, about 13% of them singletons. Healthy controls consisted of blood bank volunteers in Maryland, USA.

This clonotype was obtained from a female donor in good health. The chain links TRBV7-2 to TRBJ2-6; D ambiguous. The specimen sequenced was PBMCs. CDR3 protein: CASSLGLSGANVLTF. DNA for the CDR3: TGTGCCAGCAGCTTAGGTCTCTCTGGGGCCAACGTCCTGACTTTC.